The clone carrying this T cell receptor beta chain was seen a handful of times. As yet, its antigen is unknown. The data belong to a study of T cells after yellow fever vaccination. Study as a whole: Fractions with few cells were prepared using SMART-Seq v4 Ultra Low Input.

Study observations and caveats: Peaking on day 5 versus 15, the secondary response was faster but weaker.

Losses at the gene ends were 5 bases for V and 6 bases for J; bases not matched to a gene: 9. The CDR3 totals 15 residues. TCRdb fed the 5' RACE reads into MiXCR, producing one record per CDR3 protein. The sample shows hundreds of thousands of distinct CDR3 sequences, about 9.9% of them seen only once. The receptor was derived from a man younger than 35 who received the YFV17D yellow fever vaccine. This chain links TRBV12-3 or TRBV12-4 with TRBJ2-2; 7 positions agree with TRBD1. The starting material was PBMCs, obtained on the day of the first yellow fever vaccination. The CDR3 region has the DNA TGTGCCAGCAGTATAACACAGGGGTTTCCCGGGGAGCTGTTTTTT. This gives the protein CASSITQGFPGELFF.